Listed below are T cell receptor beta chains from one sample, sequenced in a study of response to subunit inactivated influenza vaccine. TCRdb reprocessed the RT-PCR reads with MiXCR, giving one entry per CDR3 protein. The sample consists of about 540,000 distinct CDR3 sequences, 20% to 25% of them appearing once. These data were also reused for a study on T cells expressing NK-cell markers.

The input for sequencing was CD4+ T cells sorted from PBMCs, taken 11 to 12 days after vaccination. These receptors all come from a man aged 50-60 years who received an inactivated influenza vaccine. The CDR3 runs from the conserved cysteine through the conserved F or W. The D gene is left open where the match is weak. Where a row states a size, it is once, few, many or the class of an expanded clone; other rows omit it.

d_gene	abundance	v_gene	len	j_gene	CDR3aa
.	.	TRBV10-3	14	TRBJ2-2	CAIRGPTNTGELFF
.	once	TRBV13	15	TRBJ2-7	CASSLGPQESYEQYF
TRBD1	.	TRBV28	14	TRBJ1-2	CASSQNTGVEGYTF
TRBD2	.	TRBV4-2	13	TRBJ2-1	CASSEAGVNEQFF
.	.	TRBV5-5	15	TRBJ1-6	CASSLGAPWSSPLHF
.	.	TRBV19	15	TRBJ2-2	CASSMGTANTGELFF
TRBD2	few	TRBV4-2	17	TRBJ2-3	CASSQGTSGTSTDTQYF
.	many	TRBV14	17	TRBJ2-1	CASSPVGGKSSYNEQFF
.	few	TRBV20-1	13	TRBJ1-5	CSASLGFNQPQHF
TRBD1	few	TRBV12-3/TRBV12-4	15	TRBJ1-6	CASSLRGQGAVALHF
TRBD1	many	TRBV12-3/TRBV12-4	14	TRBJ1-1	CASSLGDRGTEAFF
.	.	TRBV9	15	TRBJ2-3	CASSVEGQPRGTQYF
.	.	TRBV7-2	12	TRBJ2-1	CASSIDRNEQFF
TRBD2	.	TRBV7-3	15	TRBJ2-1	CASSFQASGINEQFF
.	.	TRBV6-6	12	TRBJ2-3	CASSYQFHTQYF
TRBD2	many	TRBV12-3/TRBV12-4	14	TRBJ2-1	CASSLRSGGEIGFF
.	.	TRBV3-1	12	TRBJ2-3	CASSHSVDTQYF
TRBD1	few	TRBV11-2	17	TRBJ2-5	CASSLDLGRGRWETQYF
.	.	TRBV6-1	14	TRBJ2-1	CASSEGRVFDEQFF
.	few	TRBV11-2	15	TRBJ2-7	CASSLQLNRAYEQYF
.	few	TRBV3-1	15	TRBJ2-7	CASSQGSGSRYEQYF
TRBD2	many	TRBV12-3/TRBV12-4	14	TRBJ2-5	CASNLRGGMETQYF
TRBD1	.	TRBV7-2	16	TRBJ2-7	CASSPQVGTGVYEQYF
.	.	TRBV11-2	14	TRBJ2-3	CASSLMGTTDTQYF
TRBD2	.	TRBV7-2	16	TRBJ2-5	CASSTRSGTYQETQYF
.	few	TRBV4-3	14	TRBJ2-7	CASSPRAGNYEQYF
TRBD2	.	TRBV24-1	16	TRBJ2-1	CATSDRPSGSVDEQFF
.	few	TRBV6-1	16	TRBJ2-1	CASGPSGTAQRSEQFF
.	few	TRBV5-6	15	TRBJ2-1	CASSLSASFRVEQFF
.	.	TRBV19	15	TRBJ1-5	CASSMTAARNQPQHF
TRBD2	once	TRBV15	18	TRBJ2-6	CATSRGAGGIPGANVLTF
.	.	TRBV5-1	14	TRBJ1-1	CASSVQPLNTEAFF
TRBD1	.	TRBV6-5	17	TRBJ2-3	CASSYTGTAGGLDTQYF
.	.	TRBV7-6	13	TRBJ1-5	CASSLEELQPQHF
.	few	TRBV6-5	13	TRBJ1-1	CASSYRRGTEAFF
.	few	TRBV7-2	14	TRBJ1-2	CASDFGTPTYGYTF
TRBD2	few	TRBV4-2	16	TRBJ2-3	CASSQDYGGRADTQYF
TRBD1	.	TRBV25-1	18	TRBJ2-4	CASSESDRFPIAKNIQYF
TRBD1	.	TRBV24-1	14	TRBJ1-1	CATSPGQMNTEAFF